This passage covers 18 T cell receptor beta chains from one sample sequenced in a study of memory CD4+ T cells and cytomegalovirus serostatus. Produced via immunoSEQ multiplex PCR; TCRdb's table is partial and in-frame only. The sample holds around 50,000 clones; roughly three quarters are singletons and the top ten take roughly 1%. The sort gate was single viable CD3+CD4+CD8-CD45RO+ cells for memory CD4+ T cells. Input material: memory CD4+ T cells from blood. Receptor source: an adult in good health and CMV-seronegative.

V gene TRBV6-1 combines with J gene TRBJ2-1; maybe TRBD2 (6 bases). Germline values: CDR1 MNHNS, CDR2 SASEGT. This CDR3 has 13 residues. The CDR3 DNA reads as TGTGTCATACGGCGGCTGGGGGGCAATGAGCAGTTCTTC. It yields the protein CVIRRLGGNEQFF.

The V call is TRBV2, the J call TRBJ1-2, with 7 bases aligning to TRBD1. The V and J ends lost 5 bases and 7 bases, in that order; junction bases with no gene match: 13. This CDR3 contains 15 residues. CDR1 SNHLY and CDR2 FYNNEI come from the germline V gene. The CDR3 DNA is TGTGCCAGCAGTAACAGGGGACAGATTTTGGGTGGCTACACCTTC. Translated, it gives CASSNRGQILGGYTF.

V and J are TRBV19 and TRBJ1-5; possibly TRBD1 for D (5 bases). The CDR3 runs 16 residues. CDR1 is LNHDA and CDR2 is SQIVND in the germline V gene (reference sequence). The V end lost 7 bases, the J end lost 0 bases, and 16 bases lay between the germline ends. CDR3 nucleotides: TGTGCCAGTACCGTCGGGGGGTTTTATAGCAATCAGCCCCAGCATTTT. This encodes CASTVGGFYSNQPQHF. Combining the CDR3 with reference TRBV19 and TRBJ1-5 gives the whole variable domain DGGITQSPKYLFRKEGQNVTLSCEQNLNHDAMYWYRQDPGQGLRLIYYSQIVNDFQKGDIAEGYSVSREKKESFPLTVTSAQKNPTAFYLCASTVGGFYSNQPQHFGDGTRLSIL.

This clone has just a few counts. The genes are TRBV28 and TRBJ1-1; D is unclear. The CDR3 loop spans 13 amino acids. Trimming took off 4 bases at V and 9 bases at J, with 15 bases between the two ends. Germline values: CDR1 MDHEN, CDR2 SYDVKM. The CDR3 here is CASSSPHSAKAFF. CDR3 nucleotide sequence: TGTGCCAGCAGTTCCCCCCACAGTGCGAAAGCTTTCTTT.

The chain carries TRBV5-1 and TRBJ2-7; D not resolved. CDR3 size: 12 residues. The germline V and J ends were trimmed by 4 bases and 5 bases, with 10 bases remaining between them. The V gene's germline CDR1 is SGHRS and CDR2 YFSETQ. CDR3 bases: TGCGCCAGCAGCCGGACCCTGGACGAGCAGTACTTC. Translating gives CASSRTLDEQYF.

The chain recombines TRBV25-1 with TRBJ2-3; D is perhaps TRBD2 (6 bases). The CDR3 has 15 residues. Germline V gives CDR1 MGHDK, CDR2 SYGVNS. Trimming left V 1 base short and J 2 bases short, with 10 bases between. This CDR3 is CASSELEGITDTQYF. CDR3 DNA sequence: TGTGCCAGCAGTGAATTGGAGGGGATCACAGATACGCAGTATTTT.

The chain joins TRBV5-1 to TRBJ1-2; D is undetermined. CDR1 is SGHRS, CDR2 YFSETQ, per germline. CDR3 length: 13 amino acids. Trimming shortened V by 4 bases and J by 8 bases, and 15 bases separated the two germline ends. The CDR3 is CASSPAGEYGYTF. The CDR3 DNA follows: TGCGCCAGCAGCCCCGCCGGAGAGTACGGCTACACCTTC.

V gene TRBV4-1 combines with J gene TRBJ2-5; D is unresolved. Germline V gives CDR1 MGHRA, CDR2 YSYEKL. There are 15 residues in the CDR3. Trimming pared 1 base from V and 5 bases from J, leaving 14 bases between. For the CDR3, the DNA is TGCGCCAGCAGCCAAGTTGAGTTCCCCGGGGAGACCCAGTACTTC. Amino acid sequence: CASSQVEFPGETQYF.

The V gene is TRBV4-1, the J gene TRBJ1-1; 9 bases line up with TRBD1. V gave up 4 bases and J gave up 4 bases; unmatched junction bases: 16. CDR3 length equals 18 residues. Per germline, CDR1 MGHRA and CDR2 YSYEKL. CDR3 region: CASSPDSFNRGQRTEAFF. The CDR3 DNA reads as TGCGCCAGCAGCCCCGACTCCTTTAACAGGGGGCAGCGCACTGAAGCTTTCTTT.

The CDR3: CAGSGEGRAGNQPQHF. Here the CDR3 DNA reads TGTGCGGGATCCGGGGAGGGAAGGGCGGGCAATCAGCCCCAGCATTTT. J is TRBJ1-5 and V is TRBV28; D not resolved. This CDR3 has 16 amino acids. Germline lookup yields CDR1 MDHEN and CDR2 SYDVKM.

CDR3 loop: CASSARVLPEAFF. The CDR3 DNA reads TGTGCCAGTAGTGCTAGGGTTCTACCTGAAGCTTTCTTT. This chain connects TRBV19 to TRBJ1-1; D not certain. Germline loops: CDR1 LNHDA, CDR2 SQIVND (reference sequence). This CDR3 is built from 13 residues. V lost 5 bases and J 6 bases, leaving 13 bases between the germline ends.

This sequence joins TRBV18 and TRBJ2-5, with TRBD2 identical over 7 bases. The V and J ends lost 3 bases and 5 bases, in that order; junction bases with no gene match: 9. The CDR3 sequence is 15 residues long. Germline V lookup: CDR1 KGHSH, CDR2 LQKENI. Here the CDR3 reads CASSPSLAVRETQYF. The CDR3, as DNA: TGTGCCAGCTCACCTTCCCTAGCGGTCCGGGAGACCCAGTACTTC.

The table lists this clone with a few counts. The rearrangement joins TRBV18 to TRBJ1-2, with 7 bases matching TRBD1. V dropped 3 bases and J dropped 0; count of bases not matched to a gene: 7. The germline V gene has CDR1 KGHSH and CDR2 LQKENI. This CDR3 contains 16 residues. This chain's CDR3 is CASSPSKTGANYGYTF. CDR3 bases: TGTGCCAGCTCACCCTCCAAAACAGGGGCTAACTATGGCTACACCTTC. The full variable domain, with the rest looked up from reference TRBV18 and TRBJ1-2, is NAGVMQNPRHLVRRRGQEARLRCSPMKGHSHVYWYRQLPEEGLKFMVYLQKENIIDESGMPKERFSAEFPKEGPSILRIQQVVRGDSAAYFCASSPSKTGANYGYTFGSGTRLTVV.

This chain uses TRBV7-9 with TRBJ2-3; D is unclear. Trimming stripped 4 bases from V and 4 bases from J, with 9 bases between. The CDR3 is made up of 13 amino acids. Germline V CDR1 and CDR2: SEHNR, FQNEAQ (reference sequence). The CDR3 DNA is TGTGCCAGCAGCTGGCTAGGCCCAGATACGCAGTATTTT. This gives the protein CASSWLGPDTQYF.

The rearrangement joins TRBV6-1 to TRBJ1-5; 8 nucleotides match TRBD1. Germline CDR1 reads MNHNS; CDR2 reads SASEGT. J lost 6 bases, V lost 1 base, and 8 bases had no gene match. The CDR3 contains 16 residues. The DNA for the CDR3 is TGTGCCAGCAGTGAAGAGGCAGGGGGCGGGGGTCAGCCCCAGCATTTT. It specifies CASSEEAGGGGQPQHF.

The gene calls are TRBV7-2 and TRBJ1-1; TRBD1 aligns across 8 bases. The CDR3 extends over 13 amino acids. J gave up 11 bases and V 5 bases, and 10 bases lay outside the gene matches. Germline CDR1 and CDR2: SGHTA and FQGNSA. The chain's CDR3 is CASSRRTGWEAFF. In nucleotides, the CDR3 is TGTGCCAGCAGCCGACGGACAGGGTGGGAGGCTTTCTTT.

This chain connects TRBV6-6 to TRBJ1-3, with D unclear. Trimming cost V 11 bases and J 0 bases, with 17 bases left between them. The germline CDR1 and CDR2 sequences are MNHNY and SVGAGI (reference sequence). This CDR3 has 15 amino acids. CDR3: CAVRAGGNSGNTIYF. In DNA form, the CDR3 reads TGTGCCGTACGGGCGGGTGGTAACTCTGGAAACACCATATATTTT.

Comment on this clone: Other DNA variants within this sample encode the same CDR3. The chain couples TRBV6-5 to TRBJ1-1, with D tentatively TRBD1 (5 bases). This CDR3 has 15 residues. V lost 0 bases and J 11 bases, leaving 19 bases between the germline ends. Germline V gene lookup returns CDR1 MNHEY and CDR2 SVGAGI. The CDR3 coding sequence is TGTGCCAGCAGTTACTCGAGGTGGGGGACGGATGAGGCTTTCTTT. Translating gives CASSYSRWGTDEAFF.